This TCR beta chain was sequenced during a study of blood T cell repertoires in COVID-19. About the study: The study drew acute and convalescent COVID-19 samples from the United States, Italy and Spain. T cells, B-cell-depleted T cells, or PBMCs provided the cDNA or gDNA that served as material.

The ends lost 3 bases at V and 2 bases at J; junction bases unmatched: 9. CDR1 GTSNPN and CDR2 SVGIG come from the germline V gene (reference sequence). The CDR3 is 16 residues long. How the authors handled the data: Amplified reference gene primers provided the basis for estimating nucleated cell counts. Sequenced by immunoSEQ multiplex PCR; TCRdb stores in-frame clones only, minus some. Clonal size and the V and J genes are those of that table, whereas D and trimming came from the DNA. The data show some 270,000 clones, over 80% seen once. Sequencing input: peripheral blood. The sequence was obtained from a woman in her thirties or forties who had recovered from COVID-19. The chain joins TRBV30 to TRBJ2-7, with 11 bases identical to TRBD1. CDR3 DNA sequence: TGTGCCTGGAGCGCCGAGGGACAGGGGGGACCCTACGAGCAGTACTTC. This encodes CAWSAEGQGGPYEQYF. The whole variable domain, remainder taken from reference TRBV30 and TRBJ2-7, is SQTIHQWPATLVQPVGSPLSLECTVEGTSNPNLYWYRQAAGRGLQLLFYSVGIGQISSEVPQNLSASRPQDRQFILSSKKLLLSDSGFYLCAWSAEGQGGPYEQYFGPGTRLTVT.